The clone carrying this T cell receptor beta chain was counted many times. Its antigen is unknown. CDR1 LGHNA and CDR2 YSLEER come from the germline V gene. Trimming took 0 bases from V and 5 from J; bases not matched to a gene: 5. This CDR3 has 15 residues. Genomic DNA constituted the template upon which TCR beta VDJ and CDR3 profiling was performed. TCRdb recomputed calls from the reads with MiXCR, one row per CDR3 protein. This table has 200,000 to 250,000 distinct CDR3 sequences, approximately 60% appearing once. The sample is drawn from a study of CD8+CD57+ T cells in acquired aplastic anemia. Study findings and constraints: Patients and controls shared about 30 CD8+ CDR3 sequences, which appeared highly expressed in patients and within their immunodominant clones.

The receptor was derived from a human donor in good health. The chain couples TRBV4-3 to TRBJ1-1; TRBD1 agrees at 8 bases. The sequenced sample was sorted CD4+, CD8+, or CD8+CD57+ T cells (not recorded which) from PBMCs. CDR3 region: CASSQDTGGGTEAFF. Here the CDR3 DNA reads TGCGCCAGCAGCCAAGATACAGGGGGAGGAACTGAAGCTTTCTTT.